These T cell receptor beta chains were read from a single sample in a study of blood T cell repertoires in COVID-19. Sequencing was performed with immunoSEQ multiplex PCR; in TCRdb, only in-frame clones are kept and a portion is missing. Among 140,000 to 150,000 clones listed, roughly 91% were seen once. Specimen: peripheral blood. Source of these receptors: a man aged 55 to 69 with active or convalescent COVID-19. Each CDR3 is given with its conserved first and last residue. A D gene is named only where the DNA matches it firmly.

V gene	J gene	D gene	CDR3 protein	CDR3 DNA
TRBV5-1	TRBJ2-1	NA	CASSPQGRNEQFF	TGCGCCAGCAGCCCTCAGGGAAGGAATGAGCAGTTCTTC
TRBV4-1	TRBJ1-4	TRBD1	CASSRSGTGDTNEKLFF	TGCGCCAGCAGCCGATCCGGGACAGGGGATACTAATGAAAAACTGTTTTTT
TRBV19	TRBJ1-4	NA	CASSMGDTSTNEKLFF	TGTGCCAGTAGTATGGGGGACACTTCAACTAATGAAAAACTGTTTTTT
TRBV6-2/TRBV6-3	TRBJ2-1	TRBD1	CASSSITRDRGAYNEQFF	TGTGCCAGCAGTTCAATAACTCGGGACAGGGGTGCCTACAATGAGCAGTTCTTC
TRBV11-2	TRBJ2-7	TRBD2	CASSLASGGEQYF	TGTGCCAGCAGCTTAGCGTCGGGGGGCGAGCAGTACTTC
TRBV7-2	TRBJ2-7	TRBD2	CASSRTSGGVYEQYF	TGTGCCAGCAGCAGGACTAGCGGGGGAGTTTACGAGCAGTACTTC
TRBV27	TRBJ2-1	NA	CASSPGGVGNYEQFF	TGTGCCAGCAGCCCCGGGGGAGTTGGGAATTATGAGCAGTTCTTC
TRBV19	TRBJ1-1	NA	CASSRALREGAFF	TGTGCCAGTAGTAGGGCTCTGCGGGAAGGGGCTTTCTTT
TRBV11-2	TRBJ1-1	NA	CASSLDTQGTFF	TGTGCCAGCAGCCTTGACACGCAAGGAACTTTCTTT
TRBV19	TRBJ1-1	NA	CASSIGVADTEAFF	TGTGCCAGTAGTATAGGGGTGGCGGACACTGAAGCTTTCTTT